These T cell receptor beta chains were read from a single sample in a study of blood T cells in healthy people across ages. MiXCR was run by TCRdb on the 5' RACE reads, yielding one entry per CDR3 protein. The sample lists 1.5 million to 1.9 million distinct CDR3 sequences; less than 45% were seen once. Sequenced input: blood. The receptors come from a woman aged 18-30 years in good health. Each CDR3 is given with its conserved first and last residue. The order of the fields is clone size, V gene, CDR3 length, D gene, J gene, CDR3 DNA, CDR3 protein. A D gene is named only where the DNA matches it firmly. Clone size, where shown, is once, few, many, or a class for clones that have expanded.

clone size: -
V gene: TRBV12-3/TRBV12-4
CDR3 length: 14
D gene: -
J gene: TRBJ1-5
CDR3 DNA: TGTGCCAGCAGTTTTACAGGGTTCGATCAGCCCCAGCATTTT
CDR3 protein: CASSFTGFDQPQHF

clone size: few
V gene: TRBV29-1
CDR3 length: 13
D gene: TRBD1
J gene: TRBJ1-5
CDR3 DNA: TGCAGCGTCAAGACAGGGAGCAATCAGCCCCAGCATTTT
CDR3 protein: CSVKTGSNQPQHF

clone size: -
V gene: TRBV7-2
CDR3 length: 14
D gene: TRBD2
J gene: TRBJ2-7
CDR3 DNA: TGTGCCAGCAGCCAAGCGGGAGGGCTCTACGAGCAGTACTTC
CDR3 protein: CASSQAGGLYEQYF

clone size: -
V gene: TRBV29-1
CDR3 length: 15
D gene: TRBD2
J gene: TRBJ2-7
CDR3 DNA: TGCAGCGTTGAAGCCGAGACTAGCGGGATCTACGAGCAGTACTTC
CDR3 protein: CSVEAETSGIYEQYF

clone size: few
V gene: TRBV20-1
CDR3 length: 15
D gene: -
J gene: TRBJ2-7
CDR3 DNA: TGCAGTGCGGCTCATGGCAGAACGTTCTCCTACGAGCAGTACTTC
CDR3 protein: CSAAHGRTFSYEQYF

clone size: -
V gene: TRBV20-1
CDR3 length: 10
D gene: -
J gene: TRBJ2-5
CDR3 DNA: TGCAGTGCTAGCTTCGAGACCCAGTACTTC
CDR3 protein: CSASFETQYF

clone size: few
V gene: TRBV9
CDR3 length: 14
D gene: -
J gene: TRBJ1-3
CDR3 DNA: TGTGCCAGCAGCGTGGAGGGGACTGGAAACACCATATATTTT
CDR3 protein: CASSVEGTGNTIYF

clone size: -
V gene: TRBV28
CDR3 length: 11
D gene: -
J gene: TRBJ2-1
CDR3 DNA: TGTGCCAGCAGAGTTATCGGCGAGCAGTTCTTC
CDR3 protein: CASRVIGEQFF

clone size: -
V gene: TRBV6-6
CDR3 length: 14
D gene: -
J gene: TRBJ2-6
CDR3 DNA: TGTGCCAGCAAGGAAACCTCTGGGGCCAACGTCCTGACTTTC
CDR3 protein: CASKETSGANVLTF

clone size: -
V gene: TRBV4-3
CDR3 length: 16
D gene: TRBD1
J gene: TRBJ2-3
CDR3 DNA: TGCGCCAGCAGCGGGACAGCGGCTTCTAGCACAGATACGCAGTATTTT
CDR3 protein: CASSGTAASSTDTQYF

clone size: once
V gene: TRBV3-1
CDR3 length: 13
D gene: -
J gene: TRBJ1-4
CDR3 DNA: TGTGCCAGCAACTCCGGGACGGATGAAAAACTGTTTTTT
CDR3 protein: CASNSGTDEKLFF

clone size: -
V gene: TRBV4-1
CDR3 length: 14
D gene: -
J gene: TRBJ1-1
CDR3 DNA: TGCGCCAGCAGCCAAGGGGTCAGGGACCCTGAAGCTTTCTTT
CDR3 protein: CASSQGVRDPEAFF

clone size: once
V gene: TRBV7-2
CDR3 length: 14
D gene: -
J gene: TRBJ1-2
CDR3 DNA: TGTGCCAGCAGCTTTGCCCGGGATGACTATGGCTACACCTTC
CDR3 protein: CASSFARDDYGYTF

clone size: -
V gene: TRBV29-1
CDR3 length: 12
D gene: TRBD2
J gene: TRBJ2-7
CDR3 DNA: TGCAGCGTTCGGACTAGCGACTACGAGCAGTACTTC
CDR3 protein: CSVRTSDYEQYF

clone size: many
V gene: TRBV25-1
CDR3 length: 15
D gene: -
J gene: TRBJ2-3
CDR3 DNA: TGTGCCAGCTCGAATGGGCTAGCTAGCACAGATACGCAGTATTTT
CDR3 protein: CASSNGLASTDTQYF

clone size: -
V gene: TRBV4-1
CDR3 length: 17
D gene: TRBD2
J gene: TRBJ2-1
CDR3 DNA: TGCGCCAGCAGCCAAGGACTAGCGGGAGGGCCTGGCAATGAGCAGTTCTTC
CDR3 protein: CASSQGLAGGPGNEQFF

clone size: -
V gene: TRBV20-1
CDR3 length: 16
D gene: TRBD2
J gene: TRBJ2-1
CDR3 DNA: TGCAGCGTAGACCACCCTGTAGCGGGAGATATTAATGAGCAGTTCTTC
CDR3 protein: CSVDHPVAGDINEQFF

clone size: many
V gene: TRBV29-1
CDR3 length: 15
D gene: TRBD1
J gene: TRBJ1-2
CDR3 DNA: TGCAGCGCCCGTCCCCTGACAGGGAGGCCTTATGGCTACACCTTC
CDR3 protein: CSARPLTGRPYGYTF

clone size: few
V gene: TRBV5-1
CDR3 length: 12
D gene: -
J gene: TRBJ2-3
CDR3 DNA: TGCGCCAGCAGCTTGGCCGTTCATACGCAGTATTTT
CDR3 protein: CASSLAVHTQYF

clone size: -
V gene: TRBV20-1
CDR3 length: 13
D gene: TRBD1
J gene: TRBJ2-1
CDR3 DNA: TGCAGCCTAGAGACAGGGCCCTACAATGAGCAGTTCTTC
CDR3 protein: CSLETGPYNEQFF

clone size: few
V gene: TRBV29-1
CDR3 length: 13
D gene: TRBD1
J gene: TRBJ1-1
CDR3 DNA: TGCAGCGGGGTACAGGGGGCAGGAACTGAAGCTTTCTTT
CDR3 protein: CSGVQGAGTEAFF

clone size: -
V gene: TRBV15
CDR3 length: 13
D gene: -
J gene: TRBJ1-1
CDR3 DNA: TGTGCCACCTCCCTGGGGCTTAACACTGAAGCTTTCTTT
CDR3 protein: CATSLGLNTEAFF

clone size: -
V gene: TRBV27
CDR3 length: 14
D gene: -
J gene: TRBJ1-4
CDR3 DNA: TGTGCCACCGGTTCCCGCGCAACTAATGAAAAACTGTTTTTT
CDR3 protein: CATGSRATNEKLFF

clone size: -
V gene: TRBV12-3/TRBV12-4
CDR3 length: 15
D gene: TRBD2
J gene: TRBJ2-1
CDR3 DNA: TGTGCCAGCAGTCCCCAGCTAGCGGGAGACAATGAGCAGTTCTTC
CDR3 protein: CASSPQLAGDNEQFF

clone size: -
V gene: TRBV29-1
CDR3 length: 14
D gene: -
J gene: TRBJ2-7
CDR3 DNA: TGCATCGTTGAAAAGGGAGTAGGCCCCTACGAGCAGTACTTC
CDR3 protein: CIVEKGVGPYEQYF

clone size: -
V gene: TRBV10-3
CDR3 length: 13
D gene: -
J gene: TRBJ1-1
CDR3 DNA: TGTGCCATCAGTGAAACGTGGGGTACTGAAGCTTTCTTT
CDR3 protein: CAISETWGTEAFF

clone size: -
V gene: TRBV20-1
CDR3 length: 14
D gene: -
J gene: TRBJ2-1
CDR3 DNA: TGCAGTGCTTCTTACAGGGCTTCCTACAATGAGCAGTTCTTC
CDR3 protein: CSASYRASYNEQFF

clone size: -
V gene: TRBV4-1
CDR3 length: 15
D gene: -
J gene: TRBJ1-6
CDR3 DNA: TGCGCCAGCAGCCAAGTTGGGGGGCTGGTTTCACCCCTCCACTTT
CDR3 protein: CASSQVGGLVSPLHF

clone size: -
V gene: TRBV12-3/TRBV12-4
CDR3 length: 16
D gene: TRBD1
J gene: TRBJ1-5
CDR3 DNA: TGTGCCAGCAGTAGATGGAGGACAGGGTCAGATCAGCCCCAGCATTTT
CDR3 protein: CASSRWRTGSDQPQHF

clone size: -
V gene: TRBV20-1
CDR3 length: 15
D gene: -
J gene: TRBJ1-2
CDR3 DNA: TGCAGTGCTAGAGAGAGAGACAGTCCTAACTATGGCTACACCTTC
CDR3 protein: CSARERDSPNYGYTF

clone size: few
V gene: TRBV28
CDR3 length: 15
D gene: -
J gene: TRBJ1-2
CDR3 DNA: TGTGCCAGCAAGACATCTGAGTTAGCTAACTATGGCTACACCTTC
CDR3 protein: CASKTSELANYGYTF

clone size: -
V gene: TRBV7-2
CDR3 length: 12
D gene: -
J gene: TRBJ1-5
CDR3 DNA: TGTGCCAGCAGCTTTCTTTATCAGCCCCAGCATTTT
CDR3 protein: CASSFLYQPQHF

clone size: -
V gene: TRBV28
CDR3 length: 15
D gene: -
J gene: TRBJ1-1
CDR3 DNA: TGTGCCAGCACGGTTGGGGGCCTTAAGCATACTGAAGCTTTCTTT
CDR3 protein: CASTVGGLKHTEAFF

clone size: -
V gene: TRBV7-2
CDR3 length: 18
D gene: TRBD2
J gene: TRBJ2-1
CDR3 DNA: TGTGCCAGCAGCTTAGGACTAGCGGGAGGCGCTAGGGGGAATGAGCAGTTCTTC
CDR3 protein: CASSLGLAGGARGNEQFF

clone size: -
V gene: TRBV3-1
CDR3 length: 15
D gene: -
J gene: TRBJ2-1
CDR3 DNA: TGTGCCAGCAGCCACTCCGGGACCCAAGGGAATGAGCAGTTCTTC
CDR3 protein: CASSHSGTQGNEQFF

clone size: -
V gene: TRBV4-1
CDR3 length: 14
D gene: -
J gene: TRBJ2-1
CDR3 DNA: TGCGCCAGCAGCCAAGATGCAGGGTGGGATGAGCAGTTCTTC
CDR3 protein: CASSQDAGWDEQFF

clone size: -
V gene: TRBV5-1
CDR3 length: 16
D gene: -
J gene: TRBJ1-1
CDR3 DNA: TGCGCCAGCAGCTTGGGGGGGGGCGGGTTTGACACTGAAGCTTTCTTT
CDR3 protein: CASSLGGGGFDTEAFF

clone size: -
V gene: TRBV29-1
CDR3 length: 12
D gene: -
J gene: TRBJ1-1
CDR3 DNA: TGCTGCGGGGCAGGAGGGGGGACTGAAGCTTTCTTT
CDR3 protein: CCGAGGGTEAFF

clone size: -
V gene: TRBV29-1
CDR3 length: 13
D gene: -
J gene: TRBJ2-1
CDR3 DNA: TGCAGAGTATCGGGATGTAACTACAATGAGCAGTTCTTC
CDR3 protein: CRVSGCNYNEQFF

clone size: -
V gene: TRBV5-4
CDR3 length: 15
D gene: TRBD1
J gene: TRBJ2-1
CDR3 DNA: TGTGCCAGCAGCCGCCCAGGGGGAGAACCCAATGAGCAGTTCTTC
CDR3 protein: CASSRPGGEPNEQFF

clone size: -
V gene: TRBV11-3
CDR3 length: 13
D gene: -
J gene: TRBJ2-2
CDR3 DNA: TGTGCCAGCAGCTTAGACAGCACCGGGGAGCTGTTTTTT
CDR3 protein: CASSLDSTGELFF

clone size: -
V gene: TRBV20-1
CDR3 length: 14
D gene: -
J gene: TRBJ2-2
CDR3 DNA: TGCAGTGCTAGGGGAGGAGGGGTCCTCGGGGAGCTGTTTTTT
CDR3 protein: CSARGGGVLGELFF

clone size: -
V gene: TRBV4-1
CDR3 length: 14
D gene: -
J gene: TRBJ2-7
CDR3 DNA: TGCGCCAGCAGCCAAGCACAGGGTAGAGACGAGCAGTACTTC
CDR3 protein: CASSQAQGRDEQYF

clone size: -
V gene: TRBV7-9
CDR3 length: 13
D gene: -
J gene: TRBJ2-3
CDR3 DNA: TGTGCCAGCAGCTTAGACTATTTAGATACGCAGTATTTT
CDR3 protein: CASSLDYLDTQYF

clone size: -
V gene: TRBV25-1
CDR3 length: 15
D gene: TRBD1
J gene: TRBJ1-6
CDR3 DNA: TGTGCCAGCAGTAGCAGGGGGCAGGGTAATTCACCCCTCCACTTT
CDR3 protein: CASSSRGQGNSPLHF

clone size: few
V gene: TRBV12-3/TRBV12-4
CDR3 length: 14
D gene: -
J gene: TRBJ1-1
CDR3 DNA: TGTGCCAGCAGTTTAAACAGGGTTATCACTGAAGCTTTCTTT
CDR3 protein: CASSLNRVITEAFF

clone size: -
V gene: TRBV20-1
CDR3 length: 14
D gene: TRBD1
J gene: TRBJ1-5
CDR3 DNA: TGCAGTGCTAGCCTTTACAGGGGAGGCCAGCCCCAGCATTTT
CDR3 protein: CSASLYRGGQPQHF

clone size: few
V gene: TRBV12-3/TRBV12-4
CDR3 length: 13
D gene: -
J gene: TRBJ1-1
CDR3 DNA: TGTGCCAGCAGATTCCCGGGGCGGATTGAAGCTTTCTTT
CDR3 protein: CASRFPGRIEAFF

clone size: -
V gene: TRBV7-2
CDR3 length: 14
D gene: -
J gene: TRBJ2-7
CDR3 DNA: TGTGCCAGCAGCCTAGACACGAGTGGATACGAGCAGTACTTC
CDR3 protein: CASSLDTSGYEQYF

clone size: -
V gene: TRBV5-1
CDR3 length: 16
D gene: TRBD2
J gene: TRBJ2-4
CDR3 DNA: TGCGCCAGCAGCTCCTTCACTAGCGGGGGGGAGAACATTCAGTACTTC
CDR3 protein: CASSSFTSGGENIQYF

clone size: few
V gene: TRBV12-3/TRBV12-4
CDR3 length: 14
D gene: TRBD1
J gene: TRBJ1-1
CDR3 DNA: TGTGCCAGCAGTCGGACAGGGGAGAACACTGAAGCTTTCTTT
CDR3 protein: CASSRTGENTEAFF

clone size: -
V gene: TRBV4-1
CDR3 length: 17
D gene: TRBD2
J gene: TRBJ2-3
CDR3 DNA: TGCGCCAGCAGCCAGGGGGGACTAGCGGTAAACACAGATACGCAGTATTTT
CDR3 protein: CASSQGGLAVNTDTQYF

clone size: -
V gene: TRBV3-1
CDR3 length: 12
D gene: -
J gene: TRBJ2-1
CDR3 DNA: TGTGCCAGCAGCCCTTCGATCGATGAGCAGTTCTTC
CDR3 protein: CASSPSIDEQFF

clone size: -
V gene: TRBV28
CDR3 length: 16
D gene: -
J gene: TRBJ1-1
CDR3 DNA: TGTGCCAGCAGTTTAGAAGGCAGGGTCCGGAACACTGAAGCTTTCTTT
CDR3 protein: CASSLEGRVRNTEAFF

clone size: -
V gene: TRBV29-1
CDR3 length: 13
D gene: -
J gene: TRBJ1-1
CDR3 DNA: TGCAGCGTCCAAAGGGGCGGGATCACTGAAGCTTTCTTT
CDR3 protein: CSVQRGGITEAFF